This TCR beta chain comes out of a study of early T cells in non-severe SARS-CoV-2 infection. For the study at large: Chains stayed unpaired after sequencing of bulk RNA from unsorted whole blood.

Attachment of unique molecular identifiers was made to individual cDNA molecules. TCRdb re-derived calls from the 5' RACE reads in MiXCR, one entry per CDR3 protein. Of more than 65,000 distinct CDR3 sequences in the sample, about 12% were seen once. Germline lookup yields CDR1 LGHNA and CDR2 YNFKEQ. The CDR3 loop spans 15 amino acids. The J segment lost 5 bases and the V segment lost 2 bases, leaving 5 bases of the junction unmatched. This clonotype has a count of ten or more. Its target is unknown. The study, taken as a whole, reports: Sequences matched to VDJdb favored anti-spike CD8 responses, while private and CD4 specificities were missed.

Sample: whole blood. This sequence originates from an adult who was a healthcare worker with PCR-confirmed SARS-CoV-2 infection or an uninfected control (not recorded which). The V gene is TRBV4-2, the J gene TRBJ2-7; 11 bases are shared with TRBD1. In DNA, the CDR3 is TGTGCCAGCAGCCAAACCGGGACAGGGGGTAACGAGCAGTACTTC. Amino acids: CASSQTGTGGNEQYF.